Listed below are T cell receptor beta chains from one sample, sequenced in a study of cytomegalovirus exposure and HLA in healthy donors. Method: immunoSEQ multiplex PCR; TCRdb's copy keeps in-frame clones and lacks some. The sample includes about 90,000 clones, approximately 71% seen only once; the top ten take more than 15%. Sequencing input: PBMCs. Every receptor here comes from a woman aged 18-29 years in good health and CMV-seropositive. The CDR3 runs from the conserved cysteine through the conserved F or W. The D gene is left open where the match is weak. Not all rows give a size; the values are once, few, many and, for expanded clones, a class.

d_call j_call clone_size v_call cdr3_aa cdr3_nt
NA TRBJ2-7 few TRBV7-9 CASSLEGSSYEQYF TGTGCCAGCAGCTTAGAAGGGAGCTCCTACGAGCAGTACTTC
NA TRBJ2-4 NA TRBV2 CASTEGLGAKNIQYF TGTGCCAGCACCGAGGGACTGGGGGCCAAAAACATTCAGTACTTC
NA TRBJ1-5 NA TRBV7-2 CASSLGSQNQPQHF TGTGCCAGCAGCTTAGGCTCGCAGAATCAGCCCCAGCATTTT
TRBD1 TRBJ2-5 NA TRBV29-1 CSVEDKGQVGETQYF TGCAGCGTTGAAGATAAGGGACAGGTAGGAGAGACCCAGTACTTC
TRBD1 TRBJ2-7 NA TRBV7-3 CASSPDRGYEQYF TGTGCCAGCAGCCCCGACAGGGGCTACGAGCAGTACTTC
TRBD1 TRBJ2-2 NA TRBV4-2 CASSPRQGGGELFF TGTGCCAGCAGCCCCCGACAGGGTGGCGGGGAGCTGTTTTTT
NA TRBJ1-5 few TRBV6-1 CASSEVPRGSNQPQHF TGTGCCAGCAGTGAAGTCCCAAGGGGTAGCAATCAGCCCCAGCATTTT
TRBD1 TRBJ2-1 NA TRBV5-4 CASSGGTGTSYNEQFF TGTGCCAGCAGCGGGGGGACAGGGACCTCCTACAATGAGCAGTTCTTC
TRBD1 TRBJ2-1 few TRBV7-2 CASTSSGQACCGANEQFF TGTGCCAGCACCTCATCCGGACAGGCTTGCTGTGGGGCGAATGAGCAGTTCTTC
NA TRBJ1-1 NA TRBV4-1 CASSHRDLSYRGAFF TGCGCCAGCAGCCATCGGGACTTATCGTACCGGGGAGCTTTCTTT
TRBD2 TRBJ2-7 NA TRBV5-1 CASSPGLAGGIPYEQYF TGCGCCAGCAGCCCTGGACTAGCGGGGGGGATTCCCTACGAGCAGTACTTC
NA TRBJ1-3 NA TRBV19 CASSIPGSLSGNTIYF TGTGCCAGTAGTATCCCCGGGTCCCTCTCTGGAAACACCATATATTTT
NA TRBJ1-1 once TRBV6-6 CASSYRVNTEAFF TGTGCCAGCAGTTATAGAGTGAACACTGAAGCTTTCTTT